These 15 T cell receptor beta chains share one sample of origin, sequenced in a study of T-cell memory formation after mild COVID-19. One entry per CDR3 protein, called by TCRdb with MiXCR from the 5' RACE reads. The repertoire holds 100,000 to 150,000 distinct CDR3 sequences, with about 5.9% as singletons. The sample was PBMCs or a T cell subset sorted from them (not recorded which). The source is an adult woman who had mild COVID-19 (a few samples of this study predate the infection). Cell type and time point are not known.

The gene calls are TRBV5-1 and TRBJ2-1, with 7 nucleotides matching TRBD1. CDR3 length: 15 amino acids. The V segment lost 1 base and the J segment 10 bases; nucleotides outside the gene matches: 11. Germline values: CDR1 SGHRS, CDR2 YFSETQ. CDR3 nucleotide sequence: TGCGCCAGCAGCTTGTCTGGGACAGCGGATGGCGAGCAGTTCTTC. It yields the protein CASSLSGTADGEQFF.

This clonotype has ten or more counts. The CDR3 reads CAISDWETGGHEQFF. CDR3 in DNA: TGTGCCATCAGTGACTGGGAAACAGGGGGTCATGAGCAGTTCTTC. V usage is TRBV10-3 and J usage is TRBJ2-1; 8 bases match TRBD1. The V gene's germline CDR1 is ENHRY and CDR2 SYGVKD. The length of the CDR3 is 15 residues. V shed 3 bases, J shed 8 bases, and the junction held 9 bases outside the gene matches.

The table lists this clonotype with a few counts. In DNA, the CDR3 is TGTGCCAGCAGCTCAAGTCGAAGGGCCGGGACATCGGGCAACATTCAGTACTTC. It specifies CASSSSRRAGTSGNIQYF. The chain uses TRBV7-2 and TRBJ2-4; tentative D call: TRBD1 (6 bases). V lost 4 bases and J 7 bases, leaving 26 bases between the germline ends. Per the germline V gene, CDR1 is SGHTA and CDR2 is FQGNSA. The CDR3 is 18 amino acids.

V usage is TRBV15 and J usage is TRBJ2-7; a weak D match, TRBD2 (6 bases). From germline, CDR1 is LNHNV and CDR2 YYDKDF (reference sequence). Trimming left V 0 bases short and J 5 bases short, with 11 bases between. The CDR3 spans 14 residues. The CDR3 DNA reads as TGTGCCACCAGCAGAGAGGAGGGGATGGACGAGCAGTACTTC. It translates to CATSREEGMDEQYF. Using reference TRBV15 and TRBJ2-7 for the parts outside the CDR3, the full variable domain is DAMVIQNPRYQVTQFGKPVTLSCSQTLNHNVMYWYQQKSSQAPKLLFHYYDKDFNNEADTPDNFQSRRPNTSFCFLDIRSPGLGDTAMYLCATSREEGMDEQYFGPGTRLTVT.

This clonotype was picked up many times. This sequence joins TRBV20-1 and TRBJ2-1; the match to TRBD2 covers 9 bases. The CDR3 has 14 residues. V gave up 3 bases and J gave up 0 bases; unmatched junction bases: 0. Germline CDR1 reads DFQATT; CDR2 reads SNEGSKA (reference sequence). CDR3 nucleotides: TGCAGTGCTAGTAGCGGGAGCTCCTACAATGAGCAGTTCTTC. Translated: CSASSGSSYNEQFF.

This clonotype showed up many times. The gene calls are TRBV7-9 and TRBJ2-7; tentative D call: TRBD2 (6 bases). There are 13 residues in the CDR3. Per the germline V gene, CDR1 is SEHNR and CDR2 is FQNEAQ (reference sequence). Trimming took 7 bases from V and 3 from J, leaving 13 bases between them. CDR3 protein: CASIGLSGYEQYF. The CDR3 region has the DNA TGTGCCAGCATTGGACTTAGCGGCTACGAGCAGTACTTC.

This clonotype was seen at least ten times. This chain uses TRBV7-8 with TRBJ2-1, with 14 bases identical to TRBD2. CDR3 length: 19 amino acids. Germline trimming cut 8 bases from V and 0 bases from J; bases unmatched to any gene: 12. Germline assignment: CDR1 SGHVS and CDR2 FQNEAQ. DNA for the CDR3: TGTGCCAGCGGGGGCCCGGGACTAGCGGGAGCTACCTCCTACAATGAGCAGTTCTTC. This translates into CASGGPGLAGATSYNEQFF.

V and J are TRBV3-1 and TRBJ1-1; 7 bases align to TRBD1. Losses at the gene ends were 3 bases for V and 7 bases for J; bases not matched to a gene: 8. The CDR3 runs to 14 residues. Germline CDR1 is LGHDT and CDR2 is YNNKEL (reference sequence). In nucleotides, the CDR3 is TGTGCCAGCAGCCACGGGAACCGGGACAGTGAAGCTTTCTTT. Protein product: CASSHGNRDSEAFF.

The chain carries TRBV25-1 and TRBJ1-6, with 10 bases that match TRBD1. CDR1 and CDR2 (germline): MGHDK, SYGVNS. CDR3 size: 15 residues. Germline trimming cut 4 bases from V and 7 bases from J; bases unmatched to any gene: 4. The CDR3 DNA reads TGTGCCAGCAGTGCGGGACAGGGGTTCAATTCACCCCTCCACTTT. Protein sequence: CASSAGQGFNSPLHF.

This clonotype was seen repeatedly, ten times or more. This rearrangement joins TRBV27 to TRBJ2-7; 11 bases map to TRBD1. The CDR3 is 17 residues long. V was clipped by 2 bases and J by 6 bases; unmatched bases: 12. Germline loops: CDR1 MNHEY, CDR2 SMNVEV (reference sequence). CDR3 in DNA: TGTGCCAGCAGTTTAGTTGTGGGACAGGGGGGTAAAAGCGAGCAGTACTTC. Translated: CASSLVVGQGGKSEQYF.

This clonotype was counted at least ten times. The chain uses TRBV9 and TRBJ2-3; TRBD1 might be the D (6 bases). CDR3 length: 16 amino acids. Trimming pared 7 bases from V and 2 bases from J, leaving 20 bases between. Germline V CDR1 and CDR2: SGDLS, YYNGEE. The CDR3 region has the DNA TGTGCCAGCTCCTCGACAGGATGGGTTTTCACAGATACGCAGTATTTT. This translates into CASSSTGWVFTDTQYF. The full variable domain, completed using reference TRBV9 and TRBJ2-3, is DSGVTQTPKHLITATGQRVTLRCSPRSGDLSVYWYQQSLDQGLQFLIQYYNGEERAKGNILERFSAQQFPDLHSELNLSSLELGDSALYFCASSSTGWVFTDTQYFGPGTRLTVL.

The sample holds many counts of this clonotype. The DNA for the CDR3 is TGCGCCAGCAGCTTGACGGATGAGCAGTTCTTC. This codes for CASSLTDEQFF. The chain is built from TRBV5-1 and TRBJ2-1; D remains ambiguous. This CDR3 contains 11 residues. The ends were cut back, 1 base at V and 8 bases at J, with 4 bases in the middle. Germline lookup yields CDR1 SGHRS and CDR2 YFSETQ.

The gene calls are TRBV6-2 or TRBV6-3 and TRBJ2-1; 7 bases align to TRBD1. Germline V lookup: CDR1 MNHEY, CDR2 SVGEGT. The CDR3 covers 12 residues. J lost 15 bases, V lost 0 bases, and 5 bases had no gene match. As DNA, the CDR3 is TGTGCCAGCAGTTACTCAGGCAGGGGGTTGTTCTTC. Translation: CASSYSGRGLFF.

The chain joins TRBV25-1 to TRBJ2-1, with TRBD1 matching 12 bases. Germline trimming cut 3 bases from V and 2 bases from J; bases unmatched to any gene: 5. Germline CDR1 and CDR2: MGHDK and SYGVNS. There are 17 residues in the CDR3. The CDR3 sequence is CASSDPGTGGAYNEQFF. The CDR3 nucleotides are TGTGCCAGCAGTGACCCCGGGACAGGGGGCGCCTACAATGAGCAGTTCTTC. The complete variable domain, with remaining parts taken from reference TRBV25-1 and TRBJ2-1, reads EADIYQTPRYLVIGTGKKITLECSQTMGHDKMYWYQQDPGMELHLIHYSYGVNSTEKGDLSSESTVSRIRTEHFPLTLESARPSHTSQYLCASSDPGTGGAYNEQFFGPGTRLTVL.

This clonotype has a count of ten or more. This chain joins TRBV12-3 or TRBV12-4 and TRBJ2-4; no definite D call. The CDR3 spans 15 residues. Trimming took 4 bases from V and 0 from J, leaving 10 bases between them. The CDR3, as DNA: TGTGCCAGCAGTTCTTTCGGGTTAGCCAAAAACATTCAGTACTTC. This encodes CASSSFGLAKNIQYF.